Listed below are T cell receptor beta chains from one sample, sequenced in a study of blood T cell repertoires in COVID-19. Clones were sequenced by immunoSEQ multiplex PCR, and TCRdb holds only the in-frame ones, with some missing. The sample shows roughly 100,000 clones, roughly four fifths of them seen only once. Material for sequencing was peripheral blood. Every receptor here comes from a man in his sixties with acute or convalescent COVID-19. CDR3s include the opening cysteine and the closing phenylalanine or tryptophan. The order of the fields is V gene, clone size, J gene, CDR3 protein. Clone size, where shown, is once, few, many, or a class for clones that have expanded.

TRBV6-4	.	TRBJ2-1	CASSATRLISSYNEQFF
TRBV30	.	TRBJ1-4	CAWSPGTGNEKLFF
TRBV11-3	.	TRBJ2-7	CASSLSGGSSYEQYF
TRBV18	once	TRBJ1-4	CASSGQKNEKLFF
TRBV27	.	TRBJ1-6	CASSLEQGTSPLHF
TRBV6-5	.	TRBJ2-1	CASHGGGRATDEQFF
TRBV19	.	TRBJ2-7	CATGGGYEQYF
TRBV5-1	once	TRBJ2-7	CASGLYDVYEQYF
TRBV18	.	TRBJ2-1	CASSPTGPSSSQRGNEQFF
TRBV18	.	TRBJ2-6	CASSPDTSSGANVLTF
TRBV3-1/TRBV3-2	.	TRBJ2-7	CASSQDAYYEQYF
TRBV27	.	TRBJ1-1	CASSPPLSPTAEAFF
TRBV5-1	.	TRBJ2-7	CASSRGTLGSYEQYF
TRBV2	.	TRBJ2-1	CASRLTSSHEQFF
TRBV9	.	TRBJ2-1	CASSVAGGNSYNEQFF
TRBV7-8	once	TRBJ2-1	CASSLIPGRINEQFF
TRBV21-1	.	TRBJ2-1	CASSIHQQKRDSYNEQFF
TRBV7-3	.	TRBJ2-4	CASSCRDRGEALAKNIQYF
TRBV19	.	TRBJ1-1	CASSKGDRPLEAFF
TRBV6-5	.	TRBJ1-6	CASREMSSYNSPLHF
TRBV7-8	.	TRBJ1-5	CASSLAANQPQHF
TRBV6-5	once	TRBJ2-7	CASRPGQGSYYEQYF
TRBV12-3/TRBV12-4	.	TRBJ1-2	CASSLQGSWGYTF
TRBV28	.	TRBJ1-3	CASSSGDRSGNTIYF
TRBV7-3	.	TRBJ2-3	CASSLRVGGPSTDTQYF
TRBV2	.	TRBJ1-5	CASSERGALYNQPQHF
TRBV25-1	.	TRBJ1-4	CASSESYRELNEKLFF
TRBV11-2	.	TRBJ1-5	CASSFRDNQPQHF
TRBV18	.	TRBJ2-5	CASSPLSGASPPGTQYF
TRBV11-3	.	TRBJ2-3	CASSLGVSGSRDTQYF
TRBV15	.	TRBJ1-2	CATSRDYGLSYGYTF
TRBV3-1/TRBV3-2	.	TRBJ2-3	CASSFTSGSPTDTQYF
TRBV18	.	TRBJ2-7	CASSRLTSGNEQYF
TRBV5-1	.	TRBJ1-5	CASSLGDISNQPQHF
TRBV6-5	.	TRBJ1-2	CASSYDRGYGYTF
TRBV5-4	.	TRBJ1-1	CASSYPGGGNTEAFF
TRBV7-9	few	TRBJ2-7	CASSLPTDGLTTYEQYF
TRBV5-1	.	TRBJ1-6	CASSLAGTGRSPLHF
TRBV12-1	.	TRBJ2-5	CASSSSHRKGGPQETQYF
TRBV5-1	.	TRBJ2-5	CASRQDQETQYF
TRBV9	.	TRBJ2-5	CAGRKQSGGWETQYF
TRBV19	.	TRBJ1-5	CASSQGQFSSYARPQHF
TRBV28	.	TRBJ1-4	CASSFGGPNEKLFF
TRBV21-1	.	TRBJ2-7	CASSKWPEGTGHDHYYEQYF
TRBV6-4	.	TRBJ2-1	CASSAAGGLHEQFF
TRBV22-1	.	TRBJ1-5	CPGSGRDRGSNQPQHF
TRBV15	.	TRBJ1-4	CATSRSPGLQGGTNEKLFF
TRBV6-2/TRBV6-3	.	TRBJ1-2	CASSTGPGAIYGYTF